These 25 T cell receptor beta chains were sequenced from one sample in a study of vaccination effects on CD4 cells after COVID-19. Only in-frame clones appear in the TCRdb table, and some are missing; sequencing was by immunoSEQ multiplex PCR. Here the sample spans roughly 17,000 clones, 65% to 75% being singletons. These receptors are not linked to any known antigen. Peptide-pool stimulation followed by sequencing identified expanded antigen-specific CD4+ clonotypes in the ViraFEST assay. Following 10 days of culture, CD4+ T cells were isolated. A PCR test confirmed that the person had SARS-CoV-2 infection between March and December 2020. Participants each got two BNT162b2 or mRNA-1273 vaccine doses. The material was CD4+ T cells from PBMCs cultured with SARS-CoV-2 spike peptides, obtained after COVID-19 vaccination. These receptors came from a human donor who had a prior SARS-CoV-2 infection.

The CDR3 spells CASSLQGSGIYNEQFF. The CDR3 bases are TGTGCCAGCAGCTTACAGGGTAGCGGAATCTACAATGAGCAGTTCTTC. V gene TRBV11-2 combines with J gene TRBJ2-1; D is possibly TRBD2 (6 bases). The V and J ends lost 2 bases and 3 bases respectively, with 14 bases between them. Germline V gene data show CDR1 as SGHAT and CDR2 as FQNNGV. The length of the CDR3 is 16 residues. The complete variable domain, with remaining parts taken from reference TRBV11-2 and TRBJ2-1, reads EAGVAQSPRYKIIEKRQSVAFWCNPISGHATLYWYQQILGQGPKLLIQFQNNGVVDDSQLPKDRFSAERLKGVDSTLKIQPAKLEDSAVYLCASSLQGSGIYNEQFFGPGTRLTVL.

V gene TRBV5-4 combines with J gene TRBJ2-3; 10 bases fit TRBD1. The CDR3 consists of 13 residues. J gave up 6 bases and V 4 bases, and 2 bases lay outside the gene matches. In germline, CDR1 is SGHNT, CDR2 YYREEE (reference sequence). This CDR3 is CASSGDRGDTQYF. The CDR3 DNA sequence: TGTGCCAGCAGCGGGGACAGGGGCGATACGCAGTATTTT.

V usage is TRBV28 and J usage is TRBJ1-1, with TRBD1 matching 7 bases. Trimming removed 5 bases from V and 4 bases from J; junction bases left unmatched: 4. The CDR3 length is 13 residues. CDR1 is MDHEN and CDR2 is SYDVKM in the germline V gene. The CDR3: CASSTAGGTEAFF. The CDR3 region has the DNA TGTGCCAGCAGTACAGCAGGGGGCACTGAAGCTTTCTTT.

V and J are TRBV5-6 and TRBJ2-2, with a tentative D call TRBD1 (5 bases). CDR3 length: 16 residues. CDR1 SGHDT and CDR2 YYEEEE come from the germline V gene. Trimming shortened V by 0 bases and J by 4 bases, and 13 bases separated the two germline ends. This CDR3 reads CASSLEAGKRTGELFF. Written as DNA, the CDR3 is TGTGCCAGCAGCTTGGAAGCAGGGAAGCGCACCGGGGAGCTGTTTTTT.

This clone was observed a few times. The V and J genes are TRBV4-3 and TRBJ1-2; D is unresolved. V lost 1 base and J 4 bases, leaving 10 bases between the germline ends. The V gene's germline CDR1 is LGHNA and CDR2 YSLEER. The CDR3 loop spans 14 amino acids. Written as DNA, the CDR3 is TGCGCCAGCAGCCAAGTAGCGGGGTCCTATGGCTACACCTTC. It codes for CASSQVAGSYGYTF.

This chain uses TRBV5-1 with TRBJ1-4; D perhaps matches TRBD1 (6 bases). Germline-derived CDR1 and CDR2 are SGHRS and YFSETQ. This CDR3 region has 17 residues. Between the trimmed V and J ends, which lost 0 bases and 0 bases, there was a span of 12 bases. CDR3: CASSLEGDSSTNEKLFF. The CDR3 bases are TGCGCCAGCAGCTTGGAGGGGGACTCCTCAACTAATGAAAAACTGTTTTTT.

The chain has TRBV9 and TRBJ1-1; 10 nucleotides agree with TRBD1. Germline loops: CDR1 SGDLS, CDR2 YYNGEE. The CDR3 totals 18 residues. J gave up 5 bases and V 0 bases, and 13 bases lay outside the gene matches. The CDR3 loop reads CASSVAPRQGAGNTEAFF. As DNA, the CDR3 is TGTGCCAGCAGCGTAGCTCCGAGACAGGGGGCGGGAAATACTGAAGCTTTCTTT.

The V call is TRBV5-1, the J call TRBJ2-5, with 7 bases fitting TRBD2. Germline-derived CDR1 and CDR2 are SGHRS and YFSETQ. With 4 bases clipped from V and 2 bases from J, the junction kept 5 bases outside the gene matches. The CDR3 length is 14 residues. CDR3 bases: TGCGCCAGCAGCGCCGGGACTACTCAAGAGACCCAGTACTTC. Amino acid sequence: CASSAGTTQETQYF.

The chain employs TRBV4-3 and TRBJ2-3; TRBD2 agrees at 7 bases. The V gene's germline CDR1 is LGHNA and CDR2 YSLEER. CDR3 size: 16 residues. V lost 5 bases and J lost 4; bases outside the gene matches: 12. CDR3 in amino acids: CASSYTRGLEADTQYF. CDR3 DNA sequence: TGCGCCAGCAGCTATACGCGCGGACTAGAGGCAGATACGCAGTATTTT.

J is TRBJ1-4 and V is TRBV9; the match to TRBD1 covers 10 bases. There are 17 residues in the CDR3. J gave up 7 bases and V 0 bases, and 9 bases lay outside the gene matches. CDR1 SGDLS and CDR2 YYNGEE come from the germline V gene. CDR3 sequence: CASSVGGAGTGAEKLFF. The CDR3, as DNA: TGTGCCAGCAGCGTAGGAGGAGCCGGGACAGGGGCTGAAAAACTGTTTTTT.

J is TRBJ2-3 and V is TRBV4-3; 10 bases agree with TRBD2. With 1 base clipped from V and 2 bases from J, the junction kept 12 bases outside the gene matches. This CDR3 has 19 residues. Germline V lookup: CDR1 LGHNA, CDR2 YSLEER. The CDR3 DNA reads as TGCGCCAGCAGCCAAGCCGCCGCTTCGGGACTAGCGATCACAGATACGCAGTATTTT. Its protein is CASSQAAASGLAITDTQYF.

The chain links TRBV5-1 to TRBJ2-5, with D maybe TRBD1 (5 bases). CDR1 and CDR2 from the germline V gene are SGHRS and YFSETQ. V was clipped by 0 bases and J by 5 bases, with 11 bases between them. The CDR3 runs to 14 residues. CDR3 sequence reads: CASSLVGWGETQYF. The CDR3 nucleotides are TGCGCCAGCAGCTTGGTGGGGTGGGGCGAGACCCAGTACTTC. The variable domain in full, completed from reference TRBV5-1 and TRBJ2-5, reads KAGVTQTPRYLIKTRGQQVTLSCSPISGHRSVSWYQQTPGQGLQFLFEYFSETQRNKGNFPGRFSGRQFSNSRSEMNVSTLELGDSALYLCASSLVGWGETQYFGPGTRLLVL.

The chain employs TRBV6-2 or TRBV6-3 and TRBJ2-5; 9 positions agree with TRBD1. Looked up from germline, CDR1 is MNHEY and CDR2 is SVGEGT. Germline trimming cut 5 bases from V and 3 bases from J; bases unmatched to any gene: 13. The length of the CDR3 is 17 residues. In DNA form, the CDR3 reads TGTGCCAGCAGTAAGGGACAGGGCCTAGCGGTCGAAGAGACCCAGTACTTC. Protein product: CASSKGQGLAVEETQYF.

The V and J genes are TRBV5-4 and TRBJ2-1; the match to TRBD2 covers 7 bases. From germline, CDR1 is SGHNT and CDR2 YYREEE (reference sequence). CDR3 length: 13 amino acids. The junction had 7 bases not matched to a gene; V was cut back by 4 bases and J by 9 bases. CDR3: CASSHQGGLEQFF. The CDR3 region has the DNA TGTGCCAGCAGCCATCAGGGAGGGCTTGAGCAGTTCTTC.

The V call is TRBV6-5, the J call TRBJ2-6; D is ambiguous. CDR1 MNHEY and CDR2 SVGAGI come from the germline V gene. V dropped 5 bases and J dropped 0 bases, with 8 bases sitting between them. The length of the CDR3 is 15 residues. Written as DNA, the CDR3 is TGTGCCAGCAGTCCCCATGACTCTGGGGCCAACGTCCTGACTTTC. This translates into CASSPHDSGANVLTF.

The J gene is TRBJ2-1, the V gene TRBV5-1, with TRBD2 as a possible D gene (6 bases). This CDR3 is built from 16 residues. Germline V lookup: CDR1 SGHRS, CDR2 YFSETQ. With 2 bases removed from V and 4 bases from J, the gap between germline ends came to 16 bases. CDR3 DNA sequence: TGCGCCAGCAGCTTACCACTAGCCCCTGGGTACAATGAGCAGTTCTTC. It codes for CASSLPLAPGYNEQFF.

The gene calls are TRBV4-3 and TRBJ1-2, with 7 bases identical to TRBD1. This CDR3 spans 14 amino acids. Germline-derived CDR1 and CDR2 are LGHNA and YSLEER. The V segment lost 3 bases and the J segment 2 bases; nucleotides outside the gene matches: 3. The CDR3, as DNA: TGCGCCAGCAGCCACTTGACAGGGAACTATGGCTACACCTTC. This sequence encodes CASSHLTGNYGYTF.

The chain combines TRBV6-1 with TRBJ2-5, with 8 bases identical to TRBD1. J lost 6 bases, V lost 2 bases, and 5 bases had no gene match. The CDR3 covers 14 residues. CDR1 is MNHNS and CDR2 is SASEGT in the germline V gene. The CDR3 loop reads CASSESFRGQTQYF. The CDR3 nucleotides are TGTGCCAGCAGTGAATCGTTCAGGGGGCAGACCCAGTACTTC.

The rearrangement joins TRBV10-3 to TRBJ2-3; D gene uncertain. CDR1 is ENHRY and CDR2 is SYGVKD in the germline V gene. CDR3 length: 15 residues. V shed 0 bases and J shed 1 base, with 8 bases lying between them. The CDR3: CAISESIHGTDTQYF. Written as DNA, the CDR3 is TGTGCCATCAGTGAGTCTATTCATGGCACAGATACGCAGTATTTT.

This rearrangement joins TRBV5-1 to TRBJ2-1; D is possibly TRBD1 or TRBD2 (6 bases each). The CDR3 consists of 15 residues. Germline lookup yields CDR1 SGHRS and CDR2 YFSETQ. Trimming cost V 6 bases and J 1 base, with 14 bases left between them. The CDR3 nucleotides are TGCGCCAGCAACGGGGGCGCCTTTTCCTACAATGAGCAGTTCTTC. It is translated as CASNGGAFSYNEQFF.

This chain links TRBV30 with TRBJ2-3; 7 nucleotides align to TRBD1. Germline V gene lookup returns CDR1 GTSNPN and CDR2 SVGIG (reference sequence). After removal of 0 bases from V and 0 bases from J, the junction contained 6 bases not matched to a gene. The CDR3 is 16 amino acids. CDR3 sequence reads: CAWSVRGTVSTDTQYF. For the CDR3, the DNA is TGTGCCTGGAGTGTAAGGGGGACAGTCAGCACAGATACGCAGTATTTT.

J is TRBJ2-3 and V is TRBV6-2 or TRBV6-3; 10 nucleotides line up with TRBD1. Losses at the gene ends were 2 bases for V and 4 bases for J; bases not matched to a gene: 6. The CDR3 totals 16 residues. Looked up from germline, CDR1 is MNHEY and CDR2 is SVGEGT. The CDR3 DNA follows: TGTGCCAGCAGTTACGAGTGGACAGGGGGTGCAGATACGCAGTATTTT. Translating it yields CASSYEWTGGADTQYF.

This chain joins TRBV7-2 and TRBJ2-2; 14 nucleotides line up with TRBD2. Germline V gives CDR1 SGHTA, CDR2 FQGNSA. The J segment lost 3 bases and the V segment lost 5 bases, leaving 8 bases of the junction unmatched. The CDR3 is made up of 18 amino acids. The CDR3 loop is CASSPRGLAGGDTGELFF. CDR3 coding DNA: TGTGCCAGCAGCCCAAGAGGACTAGCGGGGGGCGACACCGGGGAGCTGTTTTTT.

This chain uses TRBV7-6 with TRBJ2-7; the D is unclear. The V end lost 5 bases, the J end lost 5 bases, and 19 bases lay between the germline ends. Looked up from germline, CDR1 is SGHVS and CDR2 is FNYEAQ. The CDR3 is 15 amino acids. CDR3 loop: CASSLSWAYSHEQYF. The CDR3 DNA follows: TGTGCCAGCAGCCTTTCGTGGGCTTATTCCCACGAGCAGTACTTC.

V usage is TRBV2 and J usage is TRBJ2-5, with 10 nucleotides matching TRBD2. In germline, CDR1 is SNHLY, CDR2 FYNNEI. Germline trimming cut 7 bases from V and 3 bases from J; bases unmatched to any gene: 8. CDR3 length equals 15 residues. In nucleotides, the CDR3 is TGTGCCAGCAAGGGGAAGCGGGGGGGCGAAGAGACCCAGTACTTC. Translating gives CASKGKRGGEETQYF.